This TCR beta chain was profiled in a study of OX40 agonist ivuxolimab in advanced cancers. Study-level background: Patients received ivuxolimab, an agonistic anti-OX40 (CD134) antibody. Prior therapy, whether anti-PD-1, anti-PD-L1 or anti-CTLA-4, was allowed, and roughly 44% had some.

Method: immunoSEQ multiplex PCR; TCRdb's copy keeps in-frame clones and lacks some. This sample has more than 50,000 clones, with approximately 84% found just once. Details on this clone: The antigen remains unidentified.

Study results and caveats: CD8+ T cells (on average) carried more expanded clones than CD4+ T cells. At 0.1 to 3.0 mg/kg and by week 6, clonal expansion occurred in CD4+ and CD8+ blood T cells.

Germline V gives CDR1 SGHDN, CDR2 FVKESK. This CDR3 region has 15 residues. Trimming cost V 0 bases and J 6 bases; bases outside gene matches: 5. Sample: CD4+ or CD8+ T cells sorted from blood, taken in a trial of the OX40 agonist ivuxolimab. The rearrangement joins TRBV14 to TRBJ1-2, with 9 positions matching TRBD1. The receptor was derived from an adult with an advanced solid tumor such as melanoma, head and neck, liver or kidney cancer. In nucleotides, the CDR3 is TGTGCCAGCAGCCAAGAGAGGACAGGGGTGAATGGCTACACCTTC. Translation: CASSQERTGVNGYTF. Based on the CDR3 plus reference TRBV14 and TRBJ1-2, the full variable domain is EAGVTQFPSHSVIEKGQTVTLRCDPISGHDNLYWYRRVMGKEIKFLLHFVKESKQDESGMPNNRFLAERTGGTYSTLKVQPAELEDSGVYFCASSQERTGVNGYTFGSGTRLTVV.